The subject of this entry is one TCR beta chain. Its target is unknown. This record comes from a study of cytomegalovirus exposure and HLA in healthy donors. PCR employed 60 Vbeta and 13 Jbeta primers. Sequenced by immunoSEQ multiplex PCR; TCRdb stores in-frame clones only, minus some. Its table records about 210,000 clones. Study-level results: A few V segments could not be told apart, such as TRBV6-2 and TRBV6-3, and were left out. Around 160 TCR beta chains were listed as cytomegalovirus-associated. The authors judged a highly shared variant cluster likely a sequencing artifact.

V was cut by 6 bases and J by 0 bases, with 17 bases left in between. The CDR3 consists of 16 residues. The germline V gene has CDR1 SGHDT and CDR2 YYEEEE. The sequencing input was PBMCs. The sequence was collected from a woman younger than 45 in good health and CMV-seropositive. V usage is TRBV5-6 and J usage is TRBJ2-3, with D possibly TRBD2 on 5 matching bases. The CDR3 spells CASTKSGLGSTDTQYF. The CDR3 DNA follows: TGTGCCAGCACCAAATCTGGACTCGGTAGCACAGATACGCAGTATTTT.